This T cell receptor beta chain was retrieved from a study of blood T cells in healthy people across ages. Then a second PCR, running about 7 to 11 cycles, was carried out with a sample-barcoded 5' primer and a J-beta primer mix. One entry per CDR3 protein results from TCRdb running MiXCR on the 5' RACE reads. The sample records more than 800,000 distinct CDR3 sequences, under 45% being singletons. Germline lookup yields CDR1 MDHEN and CDR2 SYDVKM. This CDR3 comprises 15 residues. V shed 3 bases, J shed 8 bases, and the junction held 11 bases outside the gene matches. The V gene is TRBV28, the J gene TRBJ1-2; 8 bases line up with TRBD1. Material for sequencing was blood. The source is an older woman in good health. The CDR3: CASSFFPERQGGYTF. The DNA of the CDR3 is TGTGCCAGCAGTTTTTTCCCAGAACGACAGGGGGGCTACACCTTC.